A selection of T cell receptor beta chains follows, all from one sample in a study of CD4 T cells in relation to SARS-CoV-2 and coronaviruses. Some clones are missing from TCRdb's copy, which holds only in-frame ones; the method was immunoSEQ multiplex PCR. The profile shows about 56,000 clones, around 90% of them singletons. Sequenced material: naive CD4+ T cells from PBMCs. These receptors were obtained from an adult with COVID-19. CDR3s include the opening cysteine and the closing phenylalanine or tryptophan. The D gene is left open where the match is weak. Rows may omit the clone size; those that give it use once, few, many or a size class.

>TRBJ2-7|TRBD1|TRBV20-1|few
TGCAGTGCGAGTGGACAGGGTGGAGAGCAGTACTTC
CSASGQGGEQYF
>TRBJ1-2|.|TRBV5-5|once
TGTGCCAGCAGCCTACGTCAAATTTGGGGGACGGCTTATGGCTACACCTTC
CASSLRQIWGTAYGYTF
>TRBJ2-5|.|TRBV9|.
TGTGCCAGCAGCGTAGGGGAAGGGGGGCGAACCCAGTACTTC
CASSVGEGGRTQYF
>TRBJ1-1|.|TRBV4-1|.
TGCGCCAGCAGCCGTCTAGGACAATCGATGGCTGAAGCTTTCTTT
CASSRLGQSMAEAFF
>TRBJ2-3|TRBD1|TRBV6-5|.
TGTGCCAGCAAAGGACAGGGCGAGGGCACGCAGTATTTT
CASKGQGEGTQYF
>TRBJ2-1|TRBD2|TRBV2|.
TGTGCCAGCAGTAGCGGGAGGGTCTACAATGAGCAGTTCTTC
CASSSGRVYNEQFF
>TRBJ1-5|.|TRBV27|.
TGTGCCAGCAGTACGGGAGCCGGAGGCCAGCCCCAGCATTTT
CASSTGAGGQPQHF
>TRBJ2-2|.|TRBV27|.
TGTGCCAGCAGTTTATCGGAAGACGGGGAGCTGTTTTTT
CASSLSEDGELFF
>TRBJ2-7|.|TRBV6-2/TRBV6-3|once
TGTGCCAGCAGTTACCTCCCACCTGCAGGTGTACGGCCCGTCGAGCAGTACTTC
CASSYLPPAGVRPVEQYF
>TRBJ2-3|.|TRBV11-2|.
TGTGCCAGCAGTGCCATGGGAGATACGCAGTATTTT
CASSAMGDTQYF
>TRBJ2-3|TRBD2|TRBV6-2/TRBV6-3|.
TGTGCCAGCAGTTCCCGACTAGCCCTAGGTGCGGATACGCAGTATTTT
CASSSRLALGADTQYF
>TRBJ2-5|TRBD2|TRBV2|.
TGTGCCAGCAGTCTCTCGCGGGAGTGGTCGAACTTC
CASSLSREWSNF
>TRBJ2-4|TRBD1|TRBV9|.
TGTGCCAGCAGCTCCCGACAGGGCTGGGCCAAAAACATTCAGTACTTC
CASSSRQGWAKNIQYF
>TRBJ2-3|.|TRBV10-3|.
TGTGCCATCAAATCAACGGCTAGCACAGATACGCAGTATTTT
CAIKSTASTDTQYF
>TRBJ1-3|.|TRBV12-3/TRBV12-4|.
TGTGCCACCGACAGCGATACTGGGGGCACCATATATTTT
CATDSDTGGTIYF
>TRBJ2-2|.|TRBV2|.
TGTGCCAGCAGTTCCCGAGGGGCTTGGACGACCGGGGAGCTGTTTTTT
CASSSRGAWTTGELFF
>TRBJ1-6|.|TRBV6-5|.
TGTGCCAGCAGTTACGGGGCAGGGCGAAATTCACCCCTCCACTTT
CASSYGAGRNSPLHF
>TRBJ2-2|TRBD2|TRBV19|.
TGTGCCAGTAGTATAGGACTAGCGGGAGTGAGCGGGGAGCTGTTTTTT
CASSIGLAGVSGELFF